A selection of T cell receptor beta chains follows, all from one sample in a study of identical twins. A single record per CDR3 protein comes from TCRdb applying MiXCR to the 5' RACE reads. This sample yields around 670,000 distinct CDR3 sequences, of which approximately 6.1% are seen a single time; 1.5% to 2% belongs to the top ten. The sample consisted of naive T cells sorted from blood. These receptors came from a man younger than 30 in good health. Both conserved end residues are part of each CDR3. A D gene is named only where the DNA matches it firmly. Only some rows state a clone size, as once, few, many or a class for expanded clones.

CDR3nt,CDR3aa,d_gene,abundance,v_gene,j_gene
TGCGCCAGCAGCGGATTAGCGGGAACCACAGATACGCAGTATTTT,CASSGLAGTTDTQYF,TRBD2,many,TRBV5-1,TRBJ2-3
TGTGCCAGCTCACAAGTTCTGAGGACACCCACTCACACCGGGGAGCTGTTTTTT,CASSQVLRTPTHTGELFF,.,.,TRBV18,TRBJ2-2
TGTGCCAGCACCCAGTGGGGAGGGTGGGGCTCCTACAATGAGCAGTTCTTC,CASTQWGGWGSYNEQFF,TRBD2,.,TRBV3-1,TRBJ2-1
TGTGCCTGGAGTGTACGACAGGGGGAAAAACTGTTTTTT,CAWSVRQGEKLFF,TRBD1,.,TRBV30,TRBJ1-4
TGCGCCAGCAGCCAGACCGGGAAGAACACCGGGGAGCTGTTTTTT,CASSQTGKNTGELFF,.,few,TRBV5-1,TRBJ2-2
TGTGCCAGCAGTTCAATCGTCGGGGGCGGGAGAGCAGATACGCAGTATTTT,CASSSIVGGGRADTQYF,.,.,TRBV27,TRBJ2-3
TGCAGCGTTGACGGGACTAGCGGTGTTACCTACAATGAGCAGTTCTTC,CSVDGTSGVTYNEQFF,TRBD2,many,TRBV29-1,TRBJ2-1
TGTGCCAGCAGCTTAAGGTCCAGGGGGCACGGCACAGATACGCAGTATTTT,CASSLRSRGHGTDTQYF,TRBD1,many,TRBV7-2,TRBJ2-3
TGTGCCAGCACCTCCAAGTCCGGGAAGAGAGAGACCCAGTACTTC,CASTSKSGKRETQYF,.,many,TRBV12-3/TRBV12-4,TRBJ2-5
TGTGCCAGCAGCGTACAGGGTGGGAACACTGAAGCTTTCTTT,CASSVQGGNTEAFF,.,many,TRBV9,TRBJ1-1
TGCAGTGCGCAGCGGGAGCTGGGGTATGAGCAGTTCTTC,CSAQRELGYEQFF,TRBD2,few,TRBV20-1,TRBJ2-1
TGCGCCAGCAGCTGGGGGACTAGCGGGAGGTCAGATACGCAGTATTTT,CASSWGTSGRSDTQYF,TRBD2,many,TRBV5-1,TRBJ2-3
TGTGCCAGCAGCCAAGCCCCTCGACTAGCGGATGAGCAGTTCTTC,CASSQAPRLADEQFF,TRBD2,few,TRBV4-2,TRBJ2-1
TGCAGTGCCCAGAGTGGAGGTCGGGAGACCCAGTACTTC,CSAQSGGRETQYF,.,many,TRBV20-1,TRBJ2-5
TGTGCCAGCAGCTTAGCGGAGGGCGCGACGGTCCATGAGCAGTTCTTC,CASSLAEGATVHEQFF,.,.,TRBV7-6,TRBJ2-1
TGCAGTGCTCCCGACCTTAGGCAGACAGATACGCAGTATTTT,CSAPDLRQTDTQYF,.,many,TRBV20-1,TRBJ2-3
TGTGCCAGCAGACAAGTGAGGGACAGTAGCAATCAGCCCCAGCATTTT,CASRQVRDSSNQPQHF,TRBD1,few,TRBV6-1,TRBJ1-5
TGTGCCAGCAGTTTCTCGTACGACACCCGGGGTCTCGAGCAGTACTTC,CASSFSYDTRGLEQYF,.,few,TRBV28,TRBJ2-7
TGTGCCAGCAGTGCCCAGGGTCAGCCCCAGCATTTT,CASSAQGQPQHF,.,many,TRBV25-1,TRBJ1-5
TGTGCCAGCAGCACCCGACGGAATCCCAACACCGGGGAGCTGTTTTTT,CASSTRRNPNTGELFF,.,few,TRBV7-2,TRBJ2-2
TGTGCCAGCAAAAGGACAGGGCAGGAGCAGTACTTC,CASKRTGQEQYF,TRBD1,.,TRBV6-5,TRBJ2-7
TGTGCCACCACGCCAGGGGGGGCGCACACCGGGGAGCTGTTTTTT,CATTPGGAHTGELFF,.,many,TRBV24-1,TRBJ2-2
TGTGCCAGCAGCCAAGAAAAAACCGGGGAGCTGTTTTTT,CASSQEKTGELFF,.,many,TRBV4-2,TRBJ2-2
TGCAGTGCTAGAGATTTCGAAAAACTGTTTTTT,CSARDFEKLFF,.,few,TRBV20-1,TRBJ1-4
TGTGCCAGCAGCCCGCGACAGGGTCTATGGAATGAGCAGTTCTTC,CASSPRQGLWNEQFF,TRBD1,many,TRBV12-3/TRBV12-4,TRBJ2-1
TGTGCCAGCAGGCTCGGACACTCTGGGGCCAACGTCCTGACTTTC,CASRLGHSGANVLTF,.,few,TRBV5-5,TRBJ2-6
TGTGCCAGCGGGGACTTAGCGGGCGGCACAGATACGCAGTATTTT,CASGDLAGGTDTQYF,TRBD2,many,TRBV27,TRBJ2-3
TGTGCCACCAGTGATTCTGTCCTATACTCCTACAATGAGCAGTTCTTC,CATSDSVLYSYNEQFF,.,.,TRBV24-1,TRBJ2-1
TGCGCCAGCAGCCAAGAAGGGACAGACTCCTACGAGCAGTACTTC,CASSQEGTDSYEQYF,TRBD1,many,TRBV4-1,TRBJ2-7
TGTGCCAGCAGCCCGAGGGAGGCGAACACCGGGGAGCTGTTTTTT,CASSPREANTGELFF,.,.,TRBV5-5,TRBJ2-2
TGTGCCAGCAGTTACAGCACAGGGATCGGCGAGCAGTACTTC,CASSYSTGIGEQYF,.,.,TRBV6-5,TRBJ2-7
TGCGCCAGCAGCTTGGATTCGGGGGACGACGAGCAGTACTTC,CASSLDSGDDEQYF,.,few,TRBV5-1,TRBJ2-7
TGTGCCACCAGTGACCCTTTGACTAGCGGGAGTTCCACAGATACGCAGTATTTT,CATSDPLTSGSSTDTQYF,TRBD2,few,TRBV24-1,TRBJ2-3
TGTGCCAGCAGCTTAGATCTGGGTTTGAACATTCAGTACTTC,CASSLDLGLNIQYF,.,many,TRBV11-1,TRBJ2-4
TGTGCCAGCAGTTCCGACAGGAGAAATCCCTACGAGCAGTACTTC,CASSSDRRNPYEQYF,.,.,TRBV6-5,TRBJ2-7
TGTGCCAGCAGTTTTATCATGTCCTCCCACGGGGATAGCAATCAGCCCCAGCATTTT,CASSFIMSSHGDSNQPQHF,.,many,TRBV12-3/TRBV12-4,TRBJ1-5
TGCAGGGCCTCGCCGGGACAGGGCTACGAGCAGTACTTC,CRASPGQGYEQYF,TRBD1,many,TRBV20-1,TRBJ2-7
TGTGCCAGCAGCCCGCCGGACAGATCCTACGAGCAGTACTTC,CASSPPDRSYEQYF,.,.,TRBV5-6,TRBJ2-7
TGTGCCAGCAGCCACTACAGGGCTCGGTCCTACAATGAGCAGTTCTTC,CASSHYRARSYNEQFF,.,.,TRBV3-1,TRBJ2-1
TGTGCCAGCAGTTACGGGAGTCAGCGTGAGACCCAGTACTTC,CASSYGSQRETQYF,.,many,TRBV6-5,TRBJ2-5